Each of the 19 T cell receptor beta chains below was sequenced from the same sample in a study of vaccination effects on CD4 cells after COVID-19. Prior to sequencing, the ViraFEST assay stimulated PBMC with viral peptide pools, which expanded the antigen-specific CD4+ T cells. The culture ran for roughly 10 days before CD4+ T cells were isolated. Participants were vaccinated with two doses of either the BNT162b2 or mRNA-1273 vaccine. Here immunoSEQ multiplex PCR was the method, and the copy in TCRdb shows in-frame clones only, minus some. Here the sample spans 20,000 to 25,000 clones, 60% to 80% being singletons. The antigens these receptors bind are not known. The starting material was CD4+ T cells from PBMCs cultured with HCoV-229E spike peptides, obtained after COVID-19 vaccination. These TCRs come from a human donor who received a COVID-19 vaccine.

The rearrangement joins TRBV12-3 or TRBV12-4 to TRBJ1-2; D might be TRBD1 (5 bases). Trimming took off 3 bases at V and 11 bases at J, with 16 bases between the two ends. This CDR3 is 13 amino acids long. CDR3 amino acids: CASSFGQGERYTF. CDR3 nucleotides: TGTGCCAGCAGTTTCGGCCAGGGTGAGCGGTACACCTTC.

This clone was counted once. In DNA, the CDR3 is TGTGCCATCACCGTCAGCGGGAGGGCTTCCTACAATGAGCAGTTCTTC. Translating it yields CAITVSGRASYNEQFF. The chain employs TRBV10-3 and TRBJ2-1; 10 bases fit TRBD2. Germline V lookup: CDR1 ENHRY, CDR2 SYGVKD. The trim removed 7 bases at V and 1 base at J, leaving 7 bases unmatched. The CDR3 extends over 16 amino acids.

The rearrangement links TRBV7-9 to TRBJ2-7, with 15 bases identical to TRBD2. The germline CDR1 and CDR2 sequences are SEHNR and FQNEAQ (reference sequence). This CDR3 is built from 18 residues. Losses at the gene ends were 5 bases for V and 0 bases for J; bases not matched to a gene: 8. The DNA for the CDR3 is TGTGCCAGCAGCCCATACGGGACTAGCGGGGGGTCCTCCTACGAGCAGTACTTC. It yields the protein CASSPYGTSGGSSYEQYF.

This clone was counted only a few times. The genes are TRBV27 and TRBJ1-4; 7 bases map to TRBD1. J lost 2 bases, V lost 5 bases, and 11 bases had no gene match. The CDR3 consists of 17 residues. From germline, CDR1 is MNHEY and CDR2 SMNVEV (reference sequence). CDR3 residues: CASSPETGLATNEKLFF. The CDR3 DNA reads TGTGCCAGCAGTCCAGAGACAGGGTTGGCGACTAATGAAAAACTGTTTTTT.

The rearrangement joins TRBV5-1 to TRBJ1-1; D might be TRBD1 (5 bases). The CDR3 contains 15 residues. CDR1 and CDR2 (germline): SGHRS, YFSETQ. The V gene lost 6 bases and the J gene lost 2 bases, with 17 bases spanning the gap. The CDR3 loop reads CASNTPPDSNTEAFF. The DNA for the CDR3 is TGCGCCAGCAATACACCCCCTGACAGCAACACTGAAGCTTTCTTT. Using reference TRBV5-1 and TRBJ1-1 for the parts outside the CDR3, the full variable domain is KAGVTQTPRYLIKTRGQQVTLSCSPISGHRSVSWYQQTPGQGLQFLFEYFSETQRNKGNFPGRFSGRQFSNSRSEMNVSTLELGDSALYLCASNTPPDSNTEAFFGQGTRLTVV.

The count of this clone is one. This sequence joins TRBV11-2 and TRBJ2-1, with 9 bases identical to TRBD2. The germline CDR1 and CDR2 sequences are SGHAT and FQNNGV. CDR3 length: 19 residues. V lost 0 bases, J lost 4 bases, and 13 bases stayed unmatched. The CDR3 region is CASSLDAASGVRSYNEQFF. The CDR3 nucleotides read TGTGCCAGCAGCTTAGACGCCGCTAGCGGGGTACGCTCATACAATGAGCAGTTCTTC.

V is TRBV3-1 (or the pseudogene TRBV3-2) and J is TRBJ2-5; 15 bases fit TRBD2. Trimming cost V 5 bases and J 4 bases; bases outside gene matches: 8. The CDR3 extends over 17 amino acids. Per the germline V gene, CDR1 is LGHDT and CDR2 is YNNKEL (reference sequence). CDR3 in DNA: TGTGCCAGCAGCGTCGGGACTAGCGGGAGGAAAGCAGAGACCCAGTACTTC. This gives the protein CASSVGTSGRKAETQYF.

This chain joins TRBV6-5 and TRBJ2-7; D assignment may be TRBD1 or TRBD2 (6 bases each). CDR3 length: 15 residues. Germline V gene lookup returns CDR1 MNHEY and CDR2 SVGAGI. The V gene lost 5 bases and the J gene lost 0 bases, with 14 bases spanning the gap. The CDR3 loop is CASSLRGAFSYEQYF. In DNA, the CDR3 is TGTGCCAGCAGTCTAAGGGGGGCTTTCTCCTACGAGCAGTACTTC.

The V gene is TRBV11-3, the J gene TRBJ2-1; TRBD2 is a possible D gene (7 bases). CDR3 length: 19 amino acids. Trimming removed 0 bases at V and 9 bases at J, with 27 bases between. Germline V gene sequence: CDR1 SGHNT, CDR2 YENEEA. CDR3 in amino acids: CASSLDQGGSQTRTAEQFF. In DNA form, the CDR3 reads TGTGCCAGCAGCTTAGATCAGGGCGGGAGTCAAACCCGGACAGCTGAGCAGTTCTTC.

This clone appeared a few times. CDR3 in amino acids: CASSMRTGGLGNGYTF. CDR3 DNA: TGTGCCAGTAGTATGCGGACAGGTGGGCTCGGGAACGGCTACACCTTC. The genes are TRBV19 and TRBJ1-2; 7 bases are a match to TRBD1. In germline, CDR1 is LNHDA, CDR2 SQIVND (reference sequence). This CDR3 comprises 16 residues. Trimming at V came to 3 bases and at J to 8 bases, leaving 15 bases not matched to a gene.

In this sample, this clone turned up a few times. The gene calls are TRBV4-1 and TRBJ1-5; tentative D call: TRBD1 (6 bases). This CDR3 has 13 residues. V lost 1 base to trimming and J lost 5 bases, with 6 bases between them. Germline-derived CDR1 and CDR2 are MGHRA and YSYEKL. CDR3 loop: CASSQAGDQPQHF. CDR3 in DNA: TGCGCCAGCAGCCAAGCAGGGGATCAGCCCCAGCATTTT.

V is TRBV6-1 and J is TRBJ2-7; 9 bases are shared with TRBD1. The CDR3 contains 15 residues. From germline, CDR1 is MNHNS and CDR2 SASEGT. V gave up 1 base and J gave up 0 bases; unmatched junction bases: 1. The CDR3 nucleotides read TGTGCCAGCAGTGAAGAGGGACAGGGCTCCTACGAGCAGTACTTC. Its protein is CASSEEGQGSYEQYF.

This chain uses TRBV27 with TRBJ1-2, with D tentatively TRBD1 (6 bases). Germline V gene lookup returns CDR1 MNHEY and CDR2 SMNVEV (reference sequence). The CDR3 has 16 residues. Trimming left V 8 bases short and J 7 bases short, with 26 bases between. The CDR3 DNA follows: TGTGCCAGCTCCACCGCCTCACAGGGCGTATCCTTTGGCTACACCTTC. As protein: CASSTASQGVSFGYTF.

The genes are TRBV7-9 and TRBJ2-6; 7 nucleotides agree with TRBD2. The J segment lost 2 bases and the V segment lost 11 bases, leaving 6 bases of the junction unmatched. The length of the CDR3 is 14 residues. CDR1 and CDR2 from the germline V gene are SEHNR and FQNEAQ (reference sequence). For the CDR3, the DNA is TGTGCCGGGGAGGGCGAAGCTGGGGCCAACGTCCTGACTTTC. This sequence encodes CAGEGEAGANVLTF.

The chain uses TRBV5-6 and TRBJ2-3; D assignment may be TRBD1 or TRBD2 (5 bases each). The CDR3 is 15 amino acids. CDR1 and CDR2 (germline): SGHDT, YYEEEE. V was shortened by 4 bases and J by 6 bases, with 18 bases between the two germline ends. CDR3 protein: CASSKGPLEGDTQYF. CDR3 DNA: TGTGCCAGCAGCAAGGGACCGCTTGAGGGGGATACGCAGTATTTT. Supplemented by reference TRBV5-6 and TRBJ2-3, the full variable domain reads DAGVTQSPTHLIKTRGQQVTLRCSPKSGHDTVSWYQQALGQGPQFIFQYYEEEERQRGNFPDRFSGHQFPNYSSELNVNALLLGDSALYLCASSKGPLEGDTQYFGPGTRLTVL.

This sequence joins TRBV6-6 and TRBJ1-1; 8 bases agree with TRBD1. Trimming at V came to 5 bases and at J to 2 bases, leaving 4 bases not matched to a gene. The CDR3 sequence is 14 residues long. Per germline, CDR1 MNHNY and CDR2 SVGAGI (reference sequence). The CDR3 region is CASSAQGVNTEAFF. CDR3 in DNA: TGTGCCAGCAGTGCACAGGGGGTTAACACTGAAGCTTTCTTT.

The chain combines TRBV19 with TRBJ1-5; D gene uncertain. Germline V gene data show CDR1 as LNHDA and CDR2 as SQIVND (reference sequence). The CDR3 loop spans 14 amino acids. V was cut by 3 bases and J by 2 bases, with 8 bases left in between. The CDR3 coding sequence is TGTGCCAGTAGTATGGTGGGAGGCAATCAGCCCCAGCATTTT. Residues: CASSMVGGNQPQHF.

This chain uses TRBV19 with TRBJ2-2, with D possibly being TRBD1 (5 bases). Germline V gene data show CDR1 as LNHDA and CDR2 as SQIVND (reference sequence). This CDR3 is 14 amino acids long. V lost 4 bases and J 2 bases, leaving 8 bases between the germline ends. The CDR3 loop reads CASSNRLNTGELFF. The CDR3 DNA follows: TGTGCCAGTAGTAACAGGCTCAACACCGGGGAGCTGTTTTTT.

The rearrangement links TRBV11-3 to TRBJ2-1; 10 nucleotides agree with TRBD1. Per germline, CDR1 SGHNT and CDR2 YENEEA. The ends lost 4 bases at V and 0 bases at J; junction bases unmatched: 3. The CDR3 consists of 16 residues. The CDR3 sequence: CASSWRTGGSYNEQFF. DNA of the CDR3: TGTGCCAGCAGCTGGCGGACAGGGGGCTCCTACAATGAGCAGTTCTTC.